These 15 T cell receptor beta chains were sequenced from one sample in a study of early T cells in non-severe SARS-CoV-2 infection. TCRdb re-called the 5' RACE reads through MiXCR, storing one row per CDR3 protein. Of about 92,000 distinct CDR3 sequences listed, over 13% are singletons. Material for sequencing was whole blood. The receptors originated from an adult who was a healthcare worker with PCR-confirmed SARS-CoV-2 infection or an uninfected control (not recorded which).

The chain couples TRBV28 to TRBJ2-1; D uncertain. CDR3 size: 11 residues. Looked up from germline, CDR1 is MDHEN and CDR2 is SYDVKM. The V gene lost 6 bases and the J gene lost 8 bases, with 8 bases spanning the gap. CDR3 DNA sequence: TGTGCCAGCAGCCACATCTATGAGCAGTTCTTC. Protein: CASSHIYEQFF.

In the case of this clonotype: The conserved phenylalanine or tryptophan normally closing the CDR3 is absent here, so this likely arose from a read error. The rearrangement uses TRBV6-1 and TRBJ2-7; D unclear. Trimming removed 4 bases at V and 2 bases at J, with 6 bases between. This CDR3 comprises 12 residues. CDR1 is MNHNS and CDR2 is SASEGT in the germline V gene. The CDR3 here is CASSVLAYEQYL. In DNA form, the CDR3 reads TGTGCCAGCAGTGTATTGGCCTACGAGCAGTACTTG.

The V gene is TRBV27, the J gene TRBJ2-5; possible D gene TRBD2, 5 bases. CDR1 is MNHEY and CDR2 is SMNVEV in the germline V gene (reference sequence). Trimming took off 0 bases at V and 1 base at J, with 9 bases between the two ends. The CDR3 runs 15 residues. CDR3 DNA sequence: TGTGCCAGCAGTTTATCGTCTGGAGGCCAAGAGACCCAGTACTTC. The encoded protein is CASSLSSGGQETQYF.

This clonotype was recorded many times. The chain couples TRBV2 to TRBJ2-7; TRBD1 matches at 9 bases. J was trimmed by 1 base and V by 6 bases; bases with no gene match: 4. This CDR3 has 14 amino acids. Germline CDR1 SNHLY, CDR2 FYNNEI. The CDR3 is CASSTGTGSYEQYF. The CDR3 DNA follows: TGTGCCAGCAGCACCGGGACAGGGTCCTACGAGCAGTACTTC.

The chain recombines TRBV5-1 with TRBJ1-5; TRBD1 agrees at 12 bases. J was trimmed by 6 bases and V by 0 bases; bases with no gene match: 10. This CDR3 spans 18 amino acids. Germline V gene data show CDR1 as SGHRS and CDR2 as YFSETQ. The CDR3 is CASSLGTAGTGGSQPQHF. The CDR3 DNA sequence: TGCGCCAGCAGCTTGGGAACTGCCGGGACAGGGGGCAGTCAGCCCCAGCATTTT.

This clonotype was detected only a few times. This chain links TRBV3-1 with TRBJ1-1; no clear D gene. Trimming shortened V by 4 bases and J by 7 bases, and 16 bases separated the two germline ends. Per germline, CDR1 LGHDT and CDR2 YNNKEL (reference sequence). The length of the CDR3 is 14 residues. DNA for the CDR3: TGTGCCAGCAGCCGGGCTGGAGCAGGCCGTGAAGCTTTCTTT. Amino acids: CASSRAGAGREAFF.

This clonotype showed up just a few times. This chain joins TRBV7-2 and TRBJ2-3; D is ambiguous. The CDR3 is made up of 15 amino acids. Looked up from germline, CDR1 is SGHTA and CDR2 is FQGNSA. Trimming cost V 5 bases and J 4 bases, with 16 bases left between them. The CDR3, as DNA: TGTGCCAGCAGCCGGCAAGCAGCCGGCTCAGATACGCAGTATTTT. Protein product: CASSRQAAGSDTQYF.

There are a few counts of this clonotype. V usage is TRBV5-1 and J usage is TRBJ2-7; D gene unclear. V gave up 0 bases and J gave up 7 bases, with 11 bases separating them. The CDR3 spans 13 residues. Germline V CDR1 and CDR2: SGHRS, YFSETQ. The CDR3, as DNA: TGCGCCAGCAGCTTGGAAGTCAGAACAGAGCAGTACTTC. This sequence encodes CASSLEVRTEQYF.

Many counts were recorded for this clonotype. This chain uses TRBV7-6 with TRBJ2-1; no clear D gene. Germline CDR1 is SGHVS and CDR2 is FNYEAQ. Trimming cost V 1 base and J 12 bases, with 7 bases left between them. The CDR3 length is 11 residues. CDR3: CASSLGPGQFF. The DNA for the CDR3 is TGTGCCAGCAGCTTAGGGCCGGGGCAGTTCTTC. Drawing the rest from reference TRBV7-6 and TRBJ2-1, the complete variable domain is GAGVSQSPRYKVTKRGQDVALRCDPISGHVSLYWYRQALGQGPEFLTYFNYEAQQDKSGLPNDRFSAERPEGSISTLTIQRTEQRDSAMYRCASSLGPGQFFGPGTRLTVL.

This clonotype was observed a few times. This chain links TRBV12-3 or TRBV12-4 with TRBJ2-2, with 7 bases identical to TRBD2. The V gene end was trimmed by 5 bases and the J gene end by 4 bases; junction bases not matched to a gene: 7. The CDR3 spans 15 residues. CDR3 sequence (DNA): TGTGCCAGCAGTCCTCGACTAGCCGGCACCGGGGAGCTGTTTTTT. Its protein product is CASSPRLAGTGELFF.

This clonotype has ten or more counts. The CDR3 DNA reads as TGTGCCAGCAGTACCCTGACAGGACTTACTGAAGCTTTCTTT. It is translated as CASSTLTGLTEAFF. J is TRBJ1-1 and V is TRBV27, with D perhaps matching TRBD1 (6 bases). Trimming left V 5 bases short and J 5 bases short, with 15 bases between. This CDR3 is 14 amino acids long. In germline, CDR1 is MNHEY, CDR2 SMNVEV (reference sequence).

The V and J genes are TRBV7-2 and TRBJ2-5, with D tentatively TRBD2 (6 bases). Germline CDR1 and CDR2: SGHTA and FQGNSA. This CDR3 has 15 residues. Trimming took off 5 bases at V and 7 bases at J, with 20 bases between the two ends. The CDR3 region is CASSPRLVPQGTQYF. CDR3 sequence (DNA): TGTGCCAGCAGCCCCCGACTAGTCCCCCAGGGGACCCAGTACTTC.

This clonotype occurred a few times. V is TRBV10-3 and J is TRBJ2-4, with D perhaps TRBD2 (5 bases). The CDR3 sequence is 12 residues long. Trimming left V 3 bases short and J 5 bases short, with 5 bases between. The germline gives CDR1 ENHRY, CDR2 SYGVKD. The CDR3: CAISDGENIQYF. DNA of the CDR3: TGTGCCATCAGTGACGGGGAAAACATTCAGTACTTC.

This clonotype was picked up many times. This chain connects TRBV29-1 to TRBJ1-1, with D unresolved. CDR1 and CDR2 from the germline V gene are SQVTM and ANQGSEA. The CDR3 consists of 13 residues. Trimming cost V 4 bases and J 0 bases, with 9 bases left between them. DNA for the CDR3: TGCAGCGTTGTCGCAGGAATGAACACTGAAGCTTTCTTT. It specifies CSVVAGMNTEAFF.

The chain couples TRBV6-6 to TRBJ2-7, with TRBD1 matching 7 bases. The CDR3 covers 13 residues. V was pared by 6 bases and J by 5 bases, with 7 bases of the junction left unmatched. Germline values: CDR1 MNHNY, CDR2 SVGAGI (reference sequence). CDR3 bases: TGTGCCAGCAGCCCCCGGGACAGAAACGAGCAGTACTTC. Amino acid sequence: CASSPRDRNEQYF.